The 13 T cell receptor beta chains below were found in one sample sequenced in a study of Graves' ophthalmopathy and Graves' hyperthyroidism. Scientists amplified the TCR beta CDR3 regions from RNA transcripts. First-round RT-PCR used HTBI primers; second-round multiplex PCR followed. Using its own MiXCR run on the multiplex PCR reads, TCRdb lists one record per CDR3 protein. This sample has approximately 500,000 distinct CDR3 sequences, with approximately 15% found just once. Sequences were obtained from blood. The receptor set was obtained from a woman in her twenties or thirties with Graves' ophthalmopathy.

This clonotype occurred many times. The V gene is TRBV19, the J gene TRBJ1-5, with 11 positions matching TRBD1. Germline loops: CDR1 LNHDA, CDR2 SQIVND (reference sequence). The ends lost 3 bases at V and 0 bases at J; junction bases unmatched: 7. This CDR3 comprises 18 residues. CDR3 region: CASSISGQGVYSNQPQHF. The CDR3 nucleotides read TGTGCCAGTAGTATCTCGGGACAGGGGGTCTATAGCAATCAGCCCCAGCATTTT. Together with reference TRBV19 and TRBJ1-5, the CDR3 gives the full variable domain: DGGITQSPKYLFRKEGQNVTLSCEQNLNHDAMYWYRQDPGQGLRLIYYSQIVNDFQKGDIAEGYSVSREKKESFPLTVTSAQKNPTAFYLCASSISGQGVYSNQPQHFGDGTRLSIL.

This clonotype has ten or more counts. The J gene is TRBJ1-6, the V gene TRBV6-5; D remains ambiguous. The V gene lost 10 bases and the J gene lost 8 bases, with 18 bases spanning the gap. This CDR3 has 14 amino acids. Germline V gene data show CDR1 as MNHEY and CDR2 as SVGAGI. CDR3 in DNA: TGTGCCACCGACTCATTTAGTATTCATTCACCCCTCCACTTT. It encodes CATDSFSIHSPLHF.

This clonotype occurred many times. The chain couples TRBV2 to TRBJ2-7, with D unresolved. The CDR3 totals 12 residues. V dropped 5 bases and J dropped 6 bases, with 11 bases sitting between them. Germline V gene lookup returns CDR1 SNHLY and CDR2 FYNNEI. CDR3 protein: CASSSTASEQYF. CDR3 coding DNA: TGTGCCAGCAGTTCTACAGCTTCCGAGCAGTACTTC.

Ten or more counts support this clonotype. The chain has TRBV28 and TRBJ1-2; TRBD1 is a possible D gene (5 bases). V was shortened by 8 bases and J by 13 bases, with 20 bases between the two germline ends. Looked up from germline, CDR1 is MDHEN and CDR2 is SYDVKM. This CDR3 comprises 12 residues. This CDR3 is CASSLGTALSTF. CDR3 coding DNA: TGTGCCAGCTCACTGGGGACGGCCCTCTCCACCTTC.

Ten or more counts support this clonotype. The V call is TRBV30, the J call TRBJ1-2; possibly TRBD1 for D (6 bases). The CDR3 extends over 13 amino acids. Trimming shortened V by 1 base and J by 7 bases, and 13 bases separated the two germline ends. The germline gives CDR1 GTSNPN, CDR2 SVGIG (reference sequence). The CDR3: CAWSAGQRSGYTF. CDR3 nucleotides: TGTGCCTGGAGTGCCGGACAGAGGAGTGGCTACACCTTC.

This clonotype has at least ten counts. This chain connects TRBV28 to TRBJ2-7; the D is unclear. This CDR3 contains 12 residues. Germline V gene sequence: CDR1 MDHEN, CDR2 SYDVKM. V lost 3 bases, J lost 3 bases, and 6 bases lay in between. In DNA form, the CDR3 reads TGTGCCAGCAGTTTCTCCTTCTACGAGCAGTACTTC. It is translated as CASSFSFYEQYF.

This clonotype was recorded at least ten times. The V and J genes are TRBV2 and TRBJ2-1; 8 bases align to TRBD2. The CDR3 has 16 residues. CDR1 is SNHLY and CDR2 is FYNNEI in the germline V gene. V lost 2 bases, J lost 4 bases, and 7 bases stayed unmatched. The DNA for the CDR3 is TGTGCCAGCAGTGAATACAGAGGACTAGCTTACAATGAGCAGTTCTTC. This translates into CASSEYRGLAYNEQFF.

There are many counts of this clonotype. V is TRBV24-1 and J is TRBJ2-2; D ambiguous. Trimming took 2 bases from V and 6 from J, leaving 6 bases between them. This CDR3 contains 13 residues. Germline V gene sequence: CDR1 KGHDR, CDR2 SFDVKD. The CDR3 here is CATSDWWAGELFF. As DNA, the CDR3 is TGTGCCACCAGTGATTGGTGGGCCGGGGAGCTGTTTTTT.

This chain joins TRBV7-2 and TRBJ2-7, with 7 nucleotides matching TRBD1. CDR1 and CDR2 (germline): SGHTA, FQGNSA. Germline trimming cut 6 bases from V and 4 bases from J; bases unmatched to any gene: 12. This CDR3 is built from 15 residues. The CDR3 is CASRNRQGPGYEQYF. CDR3 DNA sequence: TGTGCCAGCAGAAACCGACAGGGCCCAGGATACGAGCAGTACTTC.

This clonotype showed up many times. The chain couples TRBV28 to TRBJ1-1; 7 bases agree with TRBD1. The CDR3 runs to 15 residues. Trimming cost V 2 bases and J 1 base; bases outside gene matches: 4. Germline loops: CDR1 MDHEN, CDR2 SYDVKM. For the CDR3, the DNA is TGTGCCAGCAGTTTAACGGACAGGCAGAACACTGAAGCTTTCTTT. Translated, it gives CASSLTDRQNTEAFF.

This clonotype has a count of ten or more. The V and J genes are TRBV20-1 and TRBJ1-1; D is possibly TRBD1 (5 bases). V was cut by 6 bases and J by 3 bases, with 14 bases left in between. Germline V CDR1 and CDR2: DFQATT, SNEGSKA (reference sequence). This CDR3 contains 13 residues. The DNA of the CDR3 is TGCAGTGCGGGGGGACGGGCGGACACTGAAGCTTTCTTT. It translates to CSAGGRADTEAFF.

This clonotype was counted ten times or more. This chain joins TRBV24-1 and TRBJ2-4, with D perhaps matching TRBD1 or TRBD2 (5 bases each). This CDR3 contains 17 residues. V gave up 7 bases and J gave up 2 bases, with 20 bases separating them. CDR1 and CDR2 (germline): KGHDR, SFDVKD. The CDR3 reads CATRSGRPSGPKNIQYF. In nucleotides, the CDR3 is TGTGCCACCAGATCCGGCCGCCCCTCGGGGCCCAAAAACATTCAGTACTTC.

This clonotype was detected ten times or more. The chain joins TRBV12-3 or TRBV12-4 to TRBJ1-1, with D unresolved. The ends were cut back, 4 bases at V and 3 bases at J, with 9 bases in the middle. The CDR3 loop spans 13 amino acids. CDR3 coding DNA: TGTGCCAGCAGTTGGCAAACAGACACTGAAGCTTTCTTT. It yields the protein CASSWQTDTEAFF.